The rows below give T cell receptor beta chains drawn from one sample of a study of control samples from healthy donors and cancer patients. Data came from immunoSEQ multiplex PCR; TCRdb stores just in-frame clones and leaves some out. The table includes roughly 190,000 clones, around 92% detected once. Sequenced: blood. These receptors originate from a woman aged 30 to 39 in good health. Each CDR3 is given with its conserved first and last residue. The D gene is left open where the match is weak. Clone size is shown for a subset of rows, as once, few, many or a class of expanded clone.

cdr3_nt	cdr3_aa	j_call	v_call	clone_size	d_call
TGCAGCGCCGGGACAGGGGGTCAGCCCCAGCATTTT	CSAGTGGQPQHF	TRBJ1-5	TRBV29-1	once	TRBD1
TGTGCCAGCAGCTTAGATAGCAATCAGCCCCAGCATTTT	CASSLDSNQPQHF	TRBJ1-5	TRBV7-2	.	.
TGTGCCAGCTCAACCACACAGGGGATCATGAACACTGAAGCTTTCTTT	CASSTTQGIMNTEAFF	TRBJ1-1	TRBV18	.	TRBD1
TGTGCCAGCAGCGACAGGAACACTGAAGCTTTCTTT	CASSDRNTEAFF	TRBJ1-1	TRBV13	.	.
TGCGCCAGGCGGGGGCCACCCGAAGAGACCCAGTACTTC	CARRGPPEETQYF	TRBJ2-5	TRBV5-1	.	.
TGTGCCAGCAGCCCCTCCCCGCGGGGGCGATACGAGCAGTACTTC	CASSPSPRGRYEQYF	TRBJ2-7	TRBV9	once	.
TGTGCCAGCAGTAGGGACAGATCCACAGATACGCAGTATTTT	CASSRDRSTDTQYF	TRBJ2-3	TRBV6-2/TRBV6-3	.	TRBD1
TGTGCCAGCAGTACGATACAGGGGGGGGGCGGAACACACCAAGAGACCCAGTACTTC	CASSTIQGGGGTHQETQYF	TRBJ2-5	TRBV6-2/TRBV6-3	.	.
TGTGCCAGCAGTCAGTATAATTCACCCCTCCACTTT	CASSQYNSPLHF	TRBJ1-6	TRBV6-5	.	.
TGTGCCAGCAATCAGGGCAATCAGCCCCAGCATTTT	CASNQGNQPQHF	TRBJ1-5	TRBV6-5	once	.
TGTGCCAGCAGCGACCTTAGGAACGAGCAGTACTTC	CASSDLRNEQYF	TRBJ2-7	TRBV3-1/TRBV3-2	.	.
TGTGCCAGCAGTCGACAGGGGTCGGGAGGCTACACCTTC	CASSRQGSGGYTF	TRBJ1-2	TRBV2	.	TRBD1
TGTGCCAGCAGTTACGGGGACAGGAATAATTCACCCCTCCACTTT	CASSYGDRNNSPLHF	TRBJ1-6	TRBV6-5	.	TRBD1
TGTGCCAGCAATGACCGCTCTGGAAACACCATATATTTT	CASNDRSGNTIYF	TRBJ1-3	TRBV12-3/TRBV12-4	once	.
TGTGCCAGTCGACAGGGCGACTCACCCCTCCACTTT	CASRQGDSPLHF	TRBJ1-6	TRBV6-5	.	TRBD1
TGTGCCAGAAGCCCCGACAGGGGGCGAGACACTGAAGCTTTCTTT	CARSPDRGRDTEAFF	TRBJ1-1	TRBV5-3	.	TRBD1
TGTGCCAGCAGCCAAGTATCCGGTACTGGGGCCAACGTCCTGACTTTC	CASSQVSGTGANVLTF	TRBJ2-6	TRBV3-1/TRBV3-2	.	.
TGTGCCAGCGCGGGGAACTATGGCTACACCTTC	CASAGNYGYTF	TRBJ1-2	TRBV11-1	.	.
TGTGCCAGCAGCTTAGAACAGGGGAGGGGCTACACCTTC	CASSLEQGRGYTF	TRBJ1-2	TRBV7-2	.	TRBD1
TGTGCCAGCAGTTCGGACAGCTACGAGCAGTACTTC	CASSSDSYEQYF	TRBJ2-7	TRBV12-3/TRBV12-4	.	.
TGTGCCAGCCGGGACAGGGGGTCCTATAATTCACCCCTCCACTTT	CASRDRGSYNSPLHF	TRBJ1-6	TRBV25-1	.	TRBD1
TGTGCCAGCAGCTTAGGGGGCGGGATGAATTCACCCCTCCACTTT	CASSLGGGMNSPLHF	TRBJ1-6	TRBV7-6	.	.
TGTGCCAGAAGCTTGGTAGTAGCGAAAAGCTCCTACGAGCAGTACTTC	CARSLVVAKSSYEQYF	TRBJ2-7	TRBV5-3	.	.
TGTGCCAGCAACCAGCGGGGGGGCCACAATGAGCAGTTCTTC	CASNQRGGHNEQFF	TRBJ2-1	TRBV7-9	.	TRBD2
TGTGCCAGCAGCCAAGCCTCCGGGACACCGACGGAGACCCAGTACTTC	CASSQASGTPTETQYF	TRBJ2-5	TRBV3-1/TRBV3-2	once	.
TGTGCCAGTAGTATAGGAGGGGCAAATCAGCCCCAGCATTTT	CASSIGGANQPQHF	TRBJ1-5	TRBV19	.	.
TGTGCCAGCAGCCCGACAGGGGGCGGCTATGGCTACACCTTC	CASSPTGGGYGYTF	TRBJ1-2	TRBV9	few	TRBD1
TGTGCCAGCAGCCAAGATCGAGCTAGGCCTTCCTACGAGCAGTACTTC	CASSQDRARPSYEQYF	TRBJ2-7	TRBV4-2	.	.
TGTGCCAGCAGCGCGGGAGCCGGGGAGCTGTTTTTT	CASSAGAGELFF	TRBJ2-2	TRBV7-9	.	TRBD2
TGTGCCACCAGTGGCGGTAGCTACGAGCAGTACTTC	CATSGGSYEQYF	TRBJ2-7	TRBV24-1	once	.
TGTGCCAGCTCACCAGCCAGCAACAGTGAGCAGTTCTTC	CASSPASNSEQFF	TRBJ2-1	TRBV18	.	.
TGTGCCAGCAGCTTAGTCTCAGCCTACGAGCAGTACTTC	CASSLVSAYEQYF	TRBJ2-7	TRBV11-1	.	.
TGTGCCAGCAGTTACTCGAAGGGACAGGGGGCCTACAATGAGCAGTTCTTC	CASSYSKGQGAYNEQFF	TRBJ2-1	TRBV6-2/TRBV6-3	.	TRBD1
TGTGCCATCACAGGGGACTATGGCTACACCTTC	CAITGDYGYTF	TRBJ1-2	TRBV10-3	.	.
TGTGCCAGCAGTACCGACAGGGGCAATCAGCCCCAGCATTTT	CASSTDRGNQPQHF	TRBJ1-5	TRBV2	once	TRBD1
TGTGCCAGCAGCTTAGCGGGAGGGGGCGCGGATAATTCACCCCTCCACTTT	CASSLAGGGADNSPLHF	TRBJ1-6	TRBV7-8	.	TRBD1
TGTGCCAGTAGCAGACAGGGGGCAACTAATGAAAAACTGTTTTTT	CASSRQGATNEKLFF	TRBJ1-4	TRBV19	.	TRBD1
TGTGCTAGTGGTGAGGGACTAGCGGGAGGGGATGAGCAGTTCTTC	CASGEGLAGGDEQFF	TRBJ2-1	TRBV12-5	.	TRBD2
TGTGCCAGCTCACCAAACCTCCAAGAGACCCAGTACTTC	CASSPNLQETQYF	TRBJ2-5	TRBV18	.	.
TGCGCCAGCAGCCAAGCCCCCGGGACCCCTAGCACAGATACGCAGTATTTT	CASSQAPGTPSTDTQYF	TRBJ2-3	TRBV4-3	.	.